What follows are 2 T cell receptor beta chains derived from one specimen sequenced in a study of blood T cell repertoires in COVID-19. Measured with immunoSEQ multiplex PCR; TCRdb has only the in-frame clones, and not every one. The table records a few hundred thousand clones, over 75% of them present only once. Material for sequencing was PBMCs or T cells enriched from blood (not recorded which). The source is a man aged 30-40 years who had recovered from COVID-19.

In DNA form, the CDR3 reads TGTGCCAGCAGCTTAAATCCGGGACAGGGGAGTTACAATGAGCAGTTCTTC. It translates to CASSLNPGQGSYNEQFF. This chain uses TRBV7-6 with TRBJ2-1; 10 bases fit TRBD1. Losses at the gene ends were 2 bases for V and 4 bases for J; bases not matched to a gene: 8. This CDR3 contains 17 residues. Germline lookup yields CDR1 SGHVS and CDR2 FNYEAQ.

CDR3 bases: TGTGCCAGCAGTTTCATAGGGACAGGCGGTGAGGGCTACACCTTC. Its translation: CASSFIGTGGEGYTF. The chain uses TRBV27 and TRBJ1-2; the match to TRBD1 covers 8 bases. Germline loops: CDR1 MNHEY, CDR2 SMNVEV (reference sequence). The CDR3 is 15 residues long. V lost 3 bases to trimming and J lost 8 bases; unmatched junction nucleotides: 11.